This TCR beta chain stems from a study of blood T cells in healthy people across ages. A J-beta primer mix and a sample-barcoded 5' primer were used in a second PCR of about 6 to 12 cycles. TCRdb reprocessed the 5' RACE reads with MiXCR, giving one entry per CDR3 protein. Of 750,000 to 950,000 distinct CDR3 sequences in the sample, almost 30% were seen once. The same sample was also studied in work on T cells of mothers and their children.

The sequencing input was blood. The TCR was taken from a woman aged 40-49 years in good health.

CDR3 residues: CASSLAGARSGTQYF. DNA of the CDR3: TGTGCCAGCAGTTTAGCGGGGGCGAGATCGGGTACGCAGTATTTT. This sequence joins TRBV12-3 or TRBV12-4 and TRBJ2-3, with D possibly matching TRBD1 (6 bases). V was pared by 0 bases and J by 8 bases, with 15 bases between. This CDR3 has 15 amino acids.